Detailed here is one TCR beta chain. Its antigen remains unidentified. This sample was taken from a study of siplizumab effects on memory and regulatory T cells. For every sample, 90,000 to 100,000 TCR templates were assayed. This table comes from immunoSEQ multiplex PCR, and its TCRdb copy is limited to in-frame clones, with some not included. The table records around 95,000 clones, around 92% of them present only once. Study-level findings and limits: Only a minority of proliferating CD4+ or CD8+ clones had an assignable naive or memory phenotype, with roughly 80-97% lacking one. Fewer alloreactive sequences mapped to unstimulated CD4+ memory cells under siplizumab.

Germline V CDR1 and CDR2: SGHAT, FQDESV (reference sequence). Trimming took 2 bases from V and 6 from J, leaving 7 bases between them. This CDR3 is built from 12 residues. The sample taken for sequencing was CD4+ T cells sorted from blood. This clonotype was obtained from a human donor in good health. The chain has TRBV11-1 and TRBJ1-2; possible D gene TRBD1, 6 bases. The CDR3 DNA sequence: TGTGCCAGCAGCTTATCAGGGGATGGCTACACCTTC. Amino acid sequence: CASSLSGDGYTF.